The 7 T cell receptor beta chains listed next were all sequenced from one sample in a study of cytomegalovirus exposure and HLA in healthy donors. PCR used 60 Vbeta primers and 13 Jbeta primers. Using immunoSEQ multiplex PCR, the repertoire was profiled, and TCRdb retains in-frame clones only, with some absent. The table has about 99,000 clones, about 78% seen once. Sequencing was done on a sample of PBMCs. These TCRs come from a man aged 35-49 years in good health and CMV-seronegative.

The J gene is TRBJ1-4, the V gene TRBV7-9; unclear D gene. From germline, CDR1 is SEHNR and CDR2 FQNEAQ (reference sequence). Trimming cost V 10 bases and J 3 bases, with 18 bases left between them. The CDR3 totals 15 residues. Here the CDR3 DNA reads TGTGCCACCCCTGGGCAGTTCACTCCTAATGAAAAACTGTTTTTT. It yields the protein CATPGQFTPNEKLFF.

V is TRBV19 and J is TRBJ1-6; 10 positions agree with TRBD1. This CDR3 has 14 residues. The germline V gene encodes CDR1 LNHDA and CDR2 SQIVND (reference sequence). The ends lost 11 bases at V and 9 bases at J; junction bases unmatched: 10. Here the CDR3 reads CAPSLGQGISPLHF. CDR3 coding DNA: TGTGCCCCATCTCTGGGACAGGGGATTTCACCCCTCCACTTT.

This sequence joins TRBV30 and TRBJ1-5; 8 nucleotides agree with TRBD1. In germline, CDR1 is GTSNPN, CDR2 SVGIG (reference sequence). The CDR3 runs 15 residues. With 3 bases clipped from V and 4 bases from J, the junction kept 8 bases outside the gene matches. CDR3 bases: TGTGCCTGGAGGGTTCAGGGGGCGGGAAATCAGCCCCAGCATTTT. Amino acids: CAWRVQGAGNQPQHF.

The chain recombines TRBV6-5 with TRBJ1-6; maybe TRBD1 (5 bases). Trimming stripped 9 bases from V and 6 bases from J, with 18 bases between. The length of the CDR3 is 15 residues. Germline V gives CDR1 MNHEY, CDR2 SVGAGI. Here the CDR3 reads CARGGGGLSNSPLHF. The CDR3 region has the DNA TGTGCCAGGGGGGGTGGGGGACTATCTAATTCACCCCTCCACTTT.

The rearrangement links TRBV6-1 to TRBJ2-1, with D possibly being TRBD1 (7 bases). Germline V gene sequence: CDR1 MNHNS, CDR2 SASEGT. CDR3 length equals 15 residues. Deletions cut 6 bases from V and 4 bases from J, with 16 bases between. The CDR3 sequence is CASRTGVAVYNEQFF. In nucleotides, the CDR3 is TGTGCCAGCAGAACAGGGGTAGCGGTTTACAATGAGCAGTTCTTC.

This chain joins TRBV5-1 and TRBJ2-2; 7 bases line up with TRBD2. Germline-derived CDR1 and CDR2 are SGHRS and YFSETQ. V lost 4 bases, J lost 2 bases, and 8 bases stayed unmatched. This CDR3 spans 16 amino acids. Here the CDR3 DNA reads TGCGCCAGCAGCCTCCCGGGACTAACTAACACCGGGGAGCTGTTTTTT. Amino acid sequence: CASSLPGLTNTGELFF.

The chain employs TRBV18 and TRBJ2-1, with 8 nucleotides matching TRBD2. Germline values: CDR1 KGHSH, CDR2 LQKENI. The CDR3 consists of 15 residues. J lost 3 bases, V lost 3 bases, and 4 bases had no gene match. This CDR3 reads CASSPSGSGYNEQFF. CDR3 in DNA: TGTGCCAGCTCACCCAGCGGGAGTGGCTACAATGAGCAGTTCTTC.